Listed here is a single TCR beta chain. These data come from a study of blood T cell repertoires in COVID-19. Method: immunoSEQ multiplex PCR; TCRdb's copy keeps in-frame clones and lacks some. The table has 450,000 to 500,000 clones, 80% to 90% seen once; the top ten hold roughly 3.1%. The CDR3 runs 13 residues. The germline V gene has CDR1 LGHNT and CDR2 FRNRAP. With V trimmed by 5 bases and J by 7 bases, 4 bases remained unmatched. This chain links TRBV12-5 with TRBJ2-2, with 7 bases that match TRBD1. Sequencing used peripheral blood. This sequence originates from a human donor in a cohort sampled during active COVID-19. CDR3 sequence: CASGRQGLGELFF. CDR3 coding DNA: TGTGCTAGTGGTCGACAGGGTCTCGGGGAGCTGTTTTTT.